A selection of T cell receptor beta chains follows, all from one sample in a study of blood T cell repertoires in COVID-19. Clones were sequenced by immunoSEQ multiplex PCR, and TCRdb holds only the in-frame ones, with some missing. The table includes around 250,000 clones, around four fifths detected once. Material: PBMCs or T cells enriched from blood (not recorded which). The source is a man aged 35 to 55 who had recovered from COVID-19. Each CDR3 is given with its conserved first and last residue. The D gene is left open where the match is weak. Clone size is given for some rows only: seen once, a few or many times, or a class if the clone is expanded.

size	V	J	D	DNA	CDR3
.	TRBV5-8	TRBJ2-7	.	TGTGCCAGCAGCTCACGGGCCGGGACCTACGAGCAGTACTTC	CASSSRAGTYEQYF
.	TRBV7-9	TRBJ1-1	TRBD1	TGTGCCAGCAGCTTGGCTTACGGGACAGGTCGGGGTGAAGCTTTCTTT	CASSLAYGTGRGEAFF
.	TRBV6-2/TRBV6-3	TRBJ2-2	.	TGTGCCAGCAGTCTGGGGGGAGATCCATCCGGGGAGCTGTTTTTT	CASSLGGDPSGELFF
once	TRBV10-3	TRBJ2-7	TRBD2	TGTGCCATCGGGGAACCGGGACTAGCGGGGTCGTACGAGCAGTACTTC	CAIGEPGLAGSYEQYF
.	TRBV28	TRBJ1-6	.	TGTGCGGGCCAGCGGGCGGACTCACCCCTCCACTTT	CAGQRADSPLHF
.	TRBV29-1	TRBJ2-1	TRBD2	TGCAGCGTCCTTAGCGGGAGGGCGGGCAATGAGCAGTTCTTC	CSVLSGRAGNEQFF
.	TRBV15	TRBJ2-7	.	TGTGCCACCAGCAGAGATTGGGGGGCGGGGGTATACGAGCAGTACTTC	CATSRDWGAGVYEQYF
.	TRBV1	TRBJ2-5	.	TGCACCAGCAGCCATAAGAGTTCCCAAGAGACCCAGTACTTC	CTSSHKSSQETQYF
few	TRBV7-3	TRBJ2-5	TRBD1	TGTGCCAGCAGCTTCACAGGGGGCGGGTTCGGGACCCAGTACTTC	CASSFTGGGFGTQYF
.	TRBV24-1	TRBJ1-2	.	TGTGCCACCAGTGGGGCAGGCGGAGGGGCTAACTATGGCTACACCTTC	CATSGAGGGANYGYTF
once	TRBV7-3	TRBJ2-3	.	TGTGCCAGCAGCCCAGGGACTGTTCCCGATACGCAGTATTTT	CASSPGTVPDTQYF
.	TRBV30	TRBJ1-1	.	TGTGCCTGTCAGGTCGAGACTGAAGCTTTCTTT	CACQVETEAFF
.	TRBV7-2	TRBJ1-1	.	TGTGCCAGCAGCTTATTAGCGCATGAGAACACTGAAGCTTTCTTT	CASSLLAHENTEAFF
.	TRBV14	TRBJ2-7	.	TGTGCCAGCAGCCAAGATCTTAACCCGTCTAGCCCCTACGAGCAGTACTTC	CASSQDLNPSSPYEQYF
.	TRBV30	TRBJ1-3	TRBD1	TGTGCCTTCGGGACAGATCGAAACACCATATATTTT	CAFGTDRNTIYF
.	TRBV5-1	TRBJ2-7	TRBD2	TGCGCCAGCGCCGGGACTAGCGGCTACGAGCAGTACTTC	CASAGTSGYEQYF
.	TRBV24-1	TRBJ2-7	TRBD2	TGTGCCACCAGTGATTTCGGCGGGAGGGTAAACCAAGGGCAGTACTTC	CATSDFGGRVNQGQYF
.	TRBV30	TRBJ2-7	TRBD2	TGTGCCTGGAGCTTCGGGGGGGGATCGGTCTACGAGCAGTACTTC	CAWSFGGGSVYEQYF
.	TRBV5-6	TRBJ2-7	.	TGTGCCAGCAGCTTGGACGGGACCTACGAGCAGTACTTC	CASSLDGTYEQYF
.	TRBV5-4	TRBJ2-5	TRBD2	TGTGCCAGCAGACGGACTAGCGGGATCCAAGAGACCCAGTACTTC	CASRRTSGIQETQYF
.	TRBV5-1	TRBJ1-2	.	TGCGCCAGCAGCTTGTTGTCATCGGCTAACTATGGCTACACCTTC	CASSLLSSANYGYTF
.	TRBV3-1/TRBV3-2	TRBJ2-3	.	TGTGCCAGCAGCCCGGTCGAAGGGGTAGAGGCAGATACGCAGTATTTT	CASSPVEGVEADTQYF
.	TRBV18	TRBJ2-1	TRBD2	TGTGCCAGCTCCCCAAACCAGCGGGGCTCCTACAATGAGCAGTTCTTC	CASSPNQRGSYNEQFF
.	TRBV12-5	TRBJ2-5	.	TGTGCTAGTGGTTTGGGTAGCCAGGGCAGGGAGACCCAGTACTTC	CASGLGSQGRETQYF
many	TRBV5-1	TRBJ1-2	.	TGCGCCAGCAGCTTGGGGGTCAGGGGTGGCTACACCTTC	CASSLGVRGGYTF
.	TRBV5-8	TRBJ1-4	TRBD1	TGTGCCAGCAGCGGTGTCGGGACAGTAGAAAAACTGTTTTTT	CASSGVGTVEKLFF
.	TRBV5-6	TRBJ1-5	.	TGTGCCAGCAGCCTGCGCCATGCGGGCAATCAGCCCCAGCATTTT	CASSLRHAGNQPQHF
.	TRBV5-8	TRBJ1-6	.	TGTGCCAGCAGCTCCAGGGGTGAGAATTCACCCCTCCACTTT	CASSSRGENSPLHF
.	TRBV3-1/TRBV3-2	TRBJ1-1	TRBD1	TGTGCCAGCAGCCCAGGGGGGTTGAACACTGAAGCTTTCTTT	CASSPGGLNTEAFF
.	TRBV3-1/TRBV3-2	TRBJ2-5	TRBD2	TGTGCCAGCAGCCCCCCAATCCCCGGGACTAGCGGGACCCAGTACTTC	CASSPPIPGTSGTQYF
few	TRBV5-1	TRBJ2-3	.	TGCGCCAGCAGCTTCAGGGACACAGATACGCAGTATTTT	CASSFRDTDTQYF
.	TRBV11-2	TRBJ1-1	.	TGTGCCAGCAGCTCCTATTCCAACACTGAAGCTTTCTTT	CASSSYSNTEAFF
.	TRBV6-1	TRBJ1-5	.	TGTGCCAGCAGTGAAGGTCGAGGGCTTTATAGCAATCAGCCCCAGCATTTT	CASSEGRGLYSNQPQHF
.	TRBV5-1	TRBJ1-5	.	TGCGCCAGCAGCTTGGATACAGGGCCCCATCAGCCCCAGCATTTT	CASSLDTGPHQPQHF